This TCR beta chain was found in a study of vaccination effects on CD4 cells after COVID-19. General observations from the study: Relatively few convalescent patients took part in the study, which had no early post-infection timepoints.

Turning to this clone: As yet, its antigen is unknown.

Assay used: immunoSEQ multiplex PCR; TCRdb lists only in-frame clones, some missing. The data show roughly 23,000 clones, 77% seen once. After expansion with viral peptide pools in the ViraFEST assay, antigen-specific CD4+ T cells were sequenced. CD4+ T cells were isolated after around 10 days of culture. All study participants received two doses of BNT162b2 or mRNA-1273 vaccine. According to the study, vaccine recipients showed no prior SARS-CoV-2 infection and negative nucleocapsid antibodies. Cultures of about 2 million PBMC per well contained 10 IU/ml IL-2 plus 10 ug/ml peptides. The clonotype was recovered from a human donor who received a COVID-19 vaccine. Sequencing used CD4+ T cells from PBMCs cultured with HCoV-NL63 spike peptides, obtained after COVID-19 vaccination.

The CDR3 DNA sequence: TGCGCCAGAAGCGGGGGGGTCGCGGATACGCAGTATTTT. Translated: CARSGGVADTQYF. The J gene is TRBJ2-3, the V gene TRBV23-1, with 10 positions matching TRBD2. TRBV23-1 is treated as an ORF (open reading frame) with a function not yet certain. This CDR3 contains 13 residues. The ends lost 9 bases at V and 6 bases at J; junction bases unmatched: 6.